What follows are 32 T cell receptor beta chains derived from one specimen sequenced in a study of CD8+CD57+ T cells in acquired aplastic anemia. Genomic DNA, the template, was used for profiling of the TCR beta VDJ and CDR3. A single record per CDR3 protein comes from TCRdb applying MiXCR to the reads. The sample lists 300,000 or so distinct CDR3 sequences; around 60% were seen once. The sample consisted of sorted CD4+, CD8+, or CD8+CD57+ T cells (not recorded which) from PBMCs. All receptors come from a human donor with severe aplastic anemia or a healthy control (not recorded which).

This rearrangement joins TRBV19 to TRBJ2-5; D possibly matches TRBD1 or TRBD2 (5 bases each). This CDR3 comprises 14 residues. CDR1 and CDR2 (germline): LNHDA, SQIVND (reference sequence). V was shortened by 4 bases and J by 3 bases, with 12 bases between the two germline ends. CDR3 protein: CASSRTGAEETQYF. The DNA of the CDR3 is TGTGCCAGTAGTAGGACTGGGGCAGAAGAGACCCAGTACTTC.

This clonotype has just one count. The rearrangement joins TRBV2 to TRBJ1-6; perhaps TRBD1 as D (6 bases). Germline V gene lookup returns CDR1 SNHLY and CDR2 FYNNEI. CDR3 length: 15 amino acids. V lost 7 bases, J lost 6 bases, and 16 bases lay in between. CDR3 sequence: CASISQGGINSPLHF. In DNA form, the CDR3 reads TGTGCCAGCATTTCACAGGGTGGAATTAATTCACCCCTCCACTTT.

This clonotype is a singleton in its sample. This rearrangement joins TRBV6-1 to TRBJ1-6; 7 bases match TRBD1. With V trimmed by 7 bases and J by 9 bases, 9 bases remained unmatched. From germline, CDR1 is MNHNS and CDR2 SASEGT. The CDR3 has 14 amino acids. The CDR3 bases are TGTGCCAGCATTCTGACAGGGTCGATTTCACCCCTCCACTTT. It translates to CASILTGSISPLHF.

This clonotype was seen a few times. The chain combines TRBV19 with TRBJ2-7; a weak D match, TRBD1 (5 bases). Germline loops: CDR1 LNHDA, CDR2 SQIVND (reference sequence). This CDR3 region has 14 residues. Trimming stripped 5 bases from V and 4 bases from J, with 15 bases between. CDR3: CASSLTLGDYEQYF. Here the CDR3 DNA reads TGTGCCAGTAGTCTGACCCTAGGGGATTACGAGCAGTACTTC.

J is TRBJ2-6 and V is TRBV30; 12 bases are shared with TRBD2. The CDR3 sequence is 18 residues long. V shed 0 bases, J shed 1 base, and the junction held 4 bases outside the gene matches. The germline gives CDR1 GTSNPN, CDR2 SVGIG (reference sequence). Written as DNA, the CDR3 is TGTGCCTGGAGTGTATGGCTAGCGGGGGGGTCTGGGGCCAACGTCCTGACTTTC. This gives the protein CAWSVWLAGGSGANVLTF.

The chain is built from TRBV7-9 and TRBJ2-2; 8 positions match TRBD2. The germline gives CDR1 SEHNR, CDR2 FQNEAQ (reference sequence). The CDR3 covers 16 residues. Trimming cost V 5 bases and J 4 bases; bases outside gene matches: 9. The CDR3: CASSVDGRAVTGELFF. CDR3 bases: TGTGCCAGCAGCGTGGACGGGAGGGCCGTCACCGGGGAGCTGTTTTTT.

This clonotype occurred once. This chain uses TRBV7-3 with TRBJ2-5, with D perhaps matching TRBD1 (6 bases). Trimming took 7 bases from V and 1 from J, leaving 10 bases between them. This CDR3 comprises 13 residues. Germline CDR1 is SGHTA and CDR2 is FQGTGA. The CDR3 here is CASTGQFQETQYF. The CDR3 DNA reads as TGTGCCAGCACCGGACAGTTCCAAGAGACCCAGTACTTC.

This clonotype occurred a few times. The chain combines TRBV25-1 with TRBJ1-3, with D possibly TRBD1 on 5 matching bases. V lost 2 bases to trimming and J lost 0 bases, with 8 bases between them. Germline V gene data show CDR1 as MGHDK and CDR2 as SYGVNS. This CDR3 region has 15 residues. CDR3 sequence reads: CASSEPGSSGNTIYF. The DNA of the CDR3 is TGTGCCAGCAGTGAACCAGGGAGCTCTGGAAACACCATATATTTT.

This rearrangement joins TRBV30 to TRBJ1-1; D remains ambiguous. The CDR3 is made up of 16 amino acids. Trimming removed 2 bases from V and 2 bases from J, with 18 bases in between. From germline, CDR1 is GTSNPN and CDR2 SVGIG (reference sequence). CDR3 loop: CAWSKVLGRPNTEAFF. The CDR3 coding sequence is TGTGCCTGGAGTAAAGTCTTGGGTAGACCTAACACTGAAGCTTTCTTT. Full variable domain (remainder filled in from reference TRBV30 and TRBJ1-1): SQTIHQWPATLVQPVGSPLSLECTVEGTSNPNLYWYRQAAGRGLQLLFYSVGIGQISSEVPQNLSASRPQDRQFILSSKKLLLSDSGFYLCAWSKVLGRPNTEAFFGQGTRLTVV.

The chain is built from TRBV6-5 and TRBJ1-3; 8 bases match TRBD1. This CDR3 comprises 17 residues. Germline V gene sequence: CDR1 MNHEY, CDR2 SVGAGI. The junction had 18 bases not matched to a gene; V was cut back by 6 bases and J by 8 bases. Written as DNA, the CDR3 is TGTGCCAGCAGACTACCGACAGGGGAGTTCGGTGGCTACACCATATATTTT. Protein: CASRLPTGEFGGYTIYF.

The chain employs TRBV15 and TRBJ1-3; maybe TRBD1 (6 bases). CDR1 is LNHNV, CDR2 YYDKDF, per germline (reference sequence). Trimming left V 3 bases short and J 0 bases short, with 12 bases between. The CDR3 has 16 amino acids. CDR3 nucleotides: TGTGCCACCAGCAGGTTCATGGACAGCTCTGGAAACACCATATATTTT. Residues: CATSRFMDSSGNTIYF.

This clonotype was seen once. This rearrangement joins TRBV4-3 to TRBJ2-7, with TRBD1 as a possible D gene (7 bases). V lost 3 bases, J lost 5 bases, and 11 bases lay in between. The germline CDR1 and CDR2 sequences are LGHNA and YSLEER. CDR3 length equals 13 residues. As DNA, the CDR3 is TGCGCCAGCAGCCACAGGGGGGCCAACGAGCAGTACTTC. Encoded protein: CASSHRGANEQYF.

The chain combines TRBV2 with TRBJ1-1, with D maybe TRBD1 (5 bases). The CDR3 consists of 14 residues. V was shortened by 7 bases and J by 5 bases, with 17 bases between the two germline ends. Per the germline V gene, CDR1 is SNHLY and CDR2 is FYNNEI. CDR3 sequence (DNA): TGTGCCAGCACCGGCCCAGGGCTGAGGACTGAAGCTTTCTTT. Its translation: CASTGPGLRTEAFF.

This clonotype was counted many times. The chain uses TRBV5-8 and TRBJ2-1, with a possible D match to TRBD2 (6 bases). V lost 1 base to trimming and J lost 3 bases, with 11 bases between them. Germline V lookup: CDR1 SGHTS, CDR2 YDEGEE. This CDR3 is 15 amino acids long. The CDR3 here is CASSLSGVRYNEQFF. CDR3 nucleotides: TGTGCCAGCAGCTTGTCGGGGGTCCGCTACAATGAGCAGTTCTTC.

The chain employs TRBV7-3 and TRBJ2-1, with D possibly being TRBD2 (6 bases). Germline V gives CDR1 SGHTA, CDR2 FQGTGA. Trimming shortened V by 0 bases and J by 6 bases, and 12 bases separated the two germline ends. This CDR3 has 15 residues. CDR3 nucleotides: TGTGCCAGCAGCTTAACGTTGGGGGGAAGCAATGAGCAGTTCTTC. This sequence encodes CASSLTLGGSNEQFF.

The gene calls are TRBV6-2 or TRBV6-3 and TRBJ2-7; D is perhaps TRBD2 (6 bases). CDR3 length equals 12 residues. V lost 8 bases to trimming and J lost 2 bases, with 10 bases between them. The germline gives CDR1 MNHEY, CDR2 SVGEGT. Written as DNA, the CDR3 is TGTGCCAGCGGGAGGACCACCTACGAGCAGTACTTC. Translating gives CASGRTTYEQYF.

In its sample, this clonotype was seen many times. J is TRBJ1-6 and V is TRBV30, with D perhaps TRBD1 (6 bases). The CDR3 extends over 14 amino acids. The V gene lost 4 bases and the J gene lost 7 bases, with 14 bases spanning the gap. Germline-derived CDR1 and CDR2 are GTSNPN and SVGIG (reference sequence). The CDR3 region is CAWTPGGANSPLHF. CDR3 DNA sequence: TGTGCCTGGACCCCCGGGGGGGCGAATTCACCCCTCCACTTT. The full variable domain, completed using reference TRBV30 and TRBJ1-6, is SQTIHQWPATLVQPVGSPLSLECTVEGTSNPNLYWYRQAAGRGLQLLFYSVGIGQISSEVPQNLSASRPQDRQFILSSKKLLLSDSGFYLCAWTPGGANSPLHFGNGTRLTVT.

The sample holds a few counts of this clonotype. The chain has TRBV10-3 and TRBJ2-1, with 10 bases that match TRBD2. The CDR3 length is 13 residues. Germline V gives CDR1 ENHRY, CDR2 SYGVKD. With 8 bases clipped from V and 7 bases from J, the junction kept 5 bases outside the gene matches. The CDR3 DNA reads TGTGCCATCCTAGCGGGAGAGGTGAATGAGCAGTTCTTC. Protein product: CAILAGEVNEQFF.

The V call is TRBV19, the J call TRBJ1-2, with 8 bases aligning to TRBD1. The CDR3 has 14 amino acids. Trimming cost V 4 bases and J 4 bases; bases outside gene matches: 5. The germline V gene has CDR1 LNHDA and CDR2 SQIVND (reference sequence). The DNA of the CDR3 is TGTGCCAGTAGTAGCCAGGGGGCAGGCTATGGCTACACCTTC. This gives the protein CASSSQGAGYGYTF.

The rearrangement links TRBV7-2 to TRBJ1-3; D is uncertain. V was trimmed by 2 bases and J by 4 bases, leaving 15 bases between them. Per germline, CDR1 SGHTA and CDR2 FQGNSA. The CDR3 has 16 residues. The CDR3 protein is CASSLFSGSSGNTIYF. In DNA, the CDR3 is TGTGCCAGCAGCTTATTCTCCGGCAGCTCAGGAAACACCATATATTTT.

The gene calls are TRBV9 and TRBJ2-2; D not certain. The V end was cut by 1 base, the J end by 2 bases, with 9 bases between. This CDR3 region has 15 residues. The germline V gene has CDR1 SGDLS and CDR2 YYNGEE. As DNA, the CDR3 is TGTGCCAGCAGCGTAACTGGCAGTAACACCGGGGAGCTGTTTTTT. This sequence encodes CASSVTGSNTGELFF.

This chain uses TRBV2 with TRBJ2-1; 7 bases match TRBD1. CDR3 size: 15 residues. J gave up 1 base and V 2 bases, and 2 bases lay outside the gene matches. The germline V gene encodes CDR1 SNHLY and CDR2 FYNNEI. The CDR3 sequence: CASSENRGSYNEQFF. The CDR3 DNA reads TGTGCCAGCAGTGAAAACAGGGGTTCCTACAATGAGCAGTTCTTC.

This clonotype was recorded a few times. The V call is TRBV15, the J call TRBJ2-7; unclear D gene. V lost 1 base to trimming and J lost 7 bases, with 8 bases between them. CDR3 length equals 12 residues. Germline V lookup: CDR1 LNHNV, CDR2 YYDKDF (reference sequence). The CDR3 nucleotides are TGTGCCACCAGCAGAGCCGGTTTTGAGCAGTACTTC. Its translation: CATSRAGFEQYF.

Only a few counts were recorded for this clonotype. The chain's CDR3 is CASSVQQNTEAFF. CDR3 nucleotide sequence: TGTGCCAGCAGCGTCCAGCAGAACACTGAAGCTTTCTTT. V usage is TRBV7-3 and J usage is TRBJ1-1, with unresolved D. The CDR3 is 13 residues long. Germline lookup yields CDR1 SGHTA and CDR2 FQGTGA. Trimming cost V 5 bases and J 1 base, with 8 bases left between them.

In this sample, this clonotype turned up once. This rearrangement joins TRBV7-2 to TRBJ2-7; 9 bases fit TRBD1. Unmatched junction bases numbered 16, after V lost 5 bases and J lost 5 bases. Looked up from germline, CDR1 is SGHTA and CDR2 is FQGNSA. CDR3 length: 17 residues. Written as DNA, the CDR3 is TGTGCCAGCAGCCCCTCGACAGGGGGGAAACGGGAAGACGAGCAGTACTTC. It encodes CASSPSTGGKREDEQYF.

The chain has TRBV29-1 and TRBJ1-2, with D uncertain. The CDR3 runs to 13 residues. Germline assignment: CDR1 SQVTM and CDR2 ANQGSEA. Trimming shortened V by 3 bases and J by 3 bases, and 11 bases separated the two germline ends. DNA for the CDR3: TGCAGCGTTGACGCGGGAGTCGACTATGGCTACACCTTC. This codes for CSVDAGVDYGYTF.

This clonotype was found a few times. The V call is TRBV28, the J call TRBJ2-5; D uncertain. CDR3 length: 14 amino acids. Germline V gene lookup returns CDR1 MDHEN and CDR2 SYDVKM. Trimming cost V 8 bases and J 7 bases, with 20 bases left between them. The DNA of the CDR3 is TGTGCCAGCGGTCGCCCCCGGACCCCTTGGACCCAGTACTTC. Translating it yields CASGRPRTPWTQYF. The variable domain in full, with the rest retrieved from reference TRBV28 and TRBJ2-5, is DVKVTQSSRYLVKRTGEKVFLECVQDMDHENMFWYRQDPGLGLRLIYFSYDVKMKEKGDIPEGYSVSREKKERFSLILESASTNQTSMYLCASGRPRTPWTQYFGPGTRLLVL.

This clonotype is a singleton in its sample. The rearrangement joins TRBV7-9 to TRBJ2-6, with D possibly TRBD1 on 5 matching bases. The CDR3 is 15 amino acids. Deletions cut 5 bases from V and 1 base from J, with 9 bases between. From germline, CDR1 is SEHNR and CDR2 FQNEAQ (reference sequence). CDR3 region: CASSPTVSGANVLTF. CDR3 in DNA: TGTGCCAGCAGCCCGACAGTATCTGGGGCCAACGTCCTGACTTTC.

The CDR3 here is CASSDRGSGVYEQYF. The CDR3 DNA follows: TGCGCCAGCAGCGATCGAGGTAGCGGGGTCTACGAGCAGTACTTC. The rearrangement uses TRBV5-1 and TRBJ2-7; 8 positions agree with TRBD2. The CDR3 contains 15 residues. In germline, CDR1 is SGHRS, CDR2 YFSETQ. V was clipped by 4 bases and J by 3 bases; unmatched bases: 9.

This rearrangement joins TRBV5-1 to TRBJ1-3; the match to TRBD1 covers 10 bases. CDR1 and CDR2 (germline): SGHRS, YFSETQ. V trimming: 5 bases; J trimming: 3 bases; junction bases outside the gene matches: 11. The CDR3 contains 17 residues. The CDR3 sequence: CASRLRTGGRDGNTIYF. The CDR3 DNA follows: TGCGCCAGCAGACTACGGACAGGGGGTCGTGATGGAAACACCATATATTTT.

The chain links TRBV24-1 to TRBJ1-5; 7 positions match TRBD1. Germline V gene data show CDR1 as KGHDR and CDR2 as SFDVKD. The CDR3 consists of 16 residues. CDR3 loop: CATPLQGRGDNQPQHF. The CDR3 DNA is TGTGCTACACCGCTACAGGGGCGAGGGGACAATCAGCCCCAGCATTTT.

This clonotype has a count of ten or more. The gene calls are TRBV12-3 or TRBV12-4 and TRBJ1-5; D may be TRBD1 (5 bases). The CDR3 extends over 14 amino acids. Trimming took 4 bases from V and 0 from J, leaving 7 bases between them. The CDR3 reads CASSSGGSNQPQHF. DNA for the CDR3: TGTGCCAGCAGTTCGGGGGGTAGCAATCAGCCCCAGCATTTT.